This T cell receptor beta chain stems from a study of cytomegalovirus exposure and HLA in healthy donors. Study-wide points: Using a false discovery rate of 0.05, a later analysis showed that fewer than 20,000 TCR beta sequences were associated with HLA alleles. Reports described diagnosis of cytomegalovirus status by the classifier as highly specific and sensitive. Later analysis demonstrated an association between a missense DCLRE1C variant and TCR beta V- and J-gene trimming.

The germline gives CDR1 SGHNT, CDR2 YYREEE (reference sequence). V dropped 2 bases and J dropped 7; count of bases not matched to a gene: 5. The CDR3 has 15 residues. The PCR made use of 60 Vbeta and 13 Jbeta primers. Sequencing used immunoSEQ multiplex PCR; TCRdb keeps in-frame clones, though not all of them. The sample holds 100,000 to 150,000 clones, about 15% seen once. The sample holds a few counts of this clone. Its antigen is as yet unknown. Other DNA sequences of this sample code for an identical CDR3. Sequences were obtained from PBMCs. The chain couples TRBV5-4 to TRBJ2-2; 10 bases line up with TRBD1. This TCR came from a female donor in good health and CMV-seropositive. The CDR3 nucleotides are TGTGCCAGCAGCTTAGACAGGGGGCGTAGCGGGGAGCTGTTTTTT. Residues: CASSLDRGRSGELFF.